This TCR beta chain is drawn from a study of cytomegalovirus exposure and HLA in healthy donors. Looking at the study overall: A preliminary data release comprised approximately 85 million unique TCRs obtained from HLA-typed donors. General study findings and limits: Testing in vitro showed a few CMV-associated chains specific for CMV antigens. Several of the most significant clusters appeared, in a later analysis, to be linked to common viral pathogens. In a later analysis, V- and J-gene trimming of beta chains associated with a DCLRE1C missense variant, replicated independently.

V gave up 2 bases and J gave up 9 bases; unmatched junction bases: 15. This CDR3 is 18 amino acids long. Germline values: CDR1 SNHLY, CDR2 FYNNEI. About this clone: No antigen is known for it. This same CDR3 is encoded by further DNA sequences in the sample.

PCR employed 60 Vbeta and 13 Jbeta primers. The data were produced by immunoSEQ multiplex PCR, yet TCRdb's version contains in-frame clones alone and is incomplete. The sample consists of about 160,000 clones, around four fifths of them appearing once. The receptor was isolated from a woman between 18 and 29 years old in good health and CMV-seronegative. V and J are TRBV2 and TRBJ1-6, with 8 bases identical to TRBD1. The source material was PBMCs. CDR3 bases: TGTGCCAGCAGTGAATGGGGGTCAGGGGGCGCGGTTGCTTCACCCCTCCACTTT. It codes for CASSEWGSGGAVASPLHF. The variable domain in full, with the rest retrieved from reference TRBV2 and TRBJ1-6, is EPEVTQTPSHQVTQMGQEVILRCVPISNHLYFYWYRQILGQKVEFLVSFYNNEISEKSEIFDDQFSVERPDGSNFTLKIRSTKLEDSAMYFCASSEWGSGGAVASPLHFGNGTRLTVT.